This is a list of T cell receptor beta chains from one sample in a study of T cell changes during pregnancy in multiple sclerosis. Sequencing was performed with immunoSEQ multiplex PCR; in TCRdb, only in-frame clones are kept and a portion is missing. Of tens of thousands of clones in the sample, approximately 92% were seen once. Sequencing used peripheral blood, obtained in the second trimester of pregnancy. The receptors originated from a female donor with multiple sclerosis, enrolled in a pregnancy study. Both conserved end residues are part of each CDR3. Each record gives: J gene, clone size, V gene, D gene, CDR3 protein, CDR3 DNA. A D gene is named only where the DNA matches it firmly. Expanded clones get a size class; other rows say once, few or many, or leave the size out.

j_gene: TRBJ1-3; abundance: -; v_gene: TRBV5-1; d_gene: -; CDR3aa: CASSLDTEQGSTIYF; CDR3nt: TGCGCCAGCAGCCTAGACACGGAGCAGGGAAGCACCATATATTTT
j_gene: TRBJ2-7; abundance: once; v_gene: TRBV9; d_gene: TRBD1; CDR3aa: CASSSRRDSYEQYF; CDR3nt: TGTGCCAGCAGCTCCCGCCGGGACAGCTACGAGCAGTACTTC
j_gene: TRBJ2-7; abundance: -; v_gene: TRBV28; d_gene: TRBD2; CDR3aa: CASSFPLAGRNYEQYF; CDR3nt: TGTGCCAGCAGTTTCCCGCTAGCGGGCCGAAACTACGAGCAGTACTTC
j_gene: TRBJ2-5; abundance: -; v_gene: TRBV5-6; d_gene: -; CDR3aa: CASSLITGIETQYF; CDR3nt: TGTGCCAGCAGCTTGATTACAGGGATCGAGACCCAGTACTTC
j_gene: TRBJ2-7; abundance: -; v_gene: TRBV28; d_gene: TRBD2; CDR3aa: CASNSGGRPTEQYF; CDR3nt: TGTGCCAGCAATTCGGGCGGGAGACCAACCGAGCAGTACTTC
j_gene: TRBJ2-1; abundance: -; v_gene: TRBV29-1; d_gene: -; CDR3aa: CSVEGAGKTYNEQFF; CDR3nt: TGCAGCGTTGAAGGCGCGGGTAAAACCTACAATGAGCAGTTCTTC
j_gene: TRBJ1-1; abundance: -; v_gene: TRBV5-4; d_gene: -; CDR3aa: CASSLRGGNTEAFF; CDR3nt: TGTGCCAGCAGCTTACGAGGAGGGAACACTGAAGCTTTCTTT
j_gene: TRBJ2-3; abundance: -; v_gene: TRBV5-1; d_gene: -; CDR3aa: CASSLVGAVTDTQYF; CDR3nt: TGCGCCAGCAGCTTGGTGGGGGCAGTCACAGATACGCAGTATTTT
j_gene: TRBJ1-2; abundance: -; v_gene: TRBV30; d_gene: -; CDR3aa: CAYTTGNDGYTF; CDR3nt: TGTGCCTATACGACAGGTAACGATGGCTACACCTTC
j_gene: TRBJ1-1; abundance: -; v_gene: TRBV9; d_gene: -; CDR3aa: CASSVEPRGISRAFF; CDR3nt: TGTGCCAGCAGCGTAGAGCCCCGAGGGATCTCGAGAGCTTTCTTT
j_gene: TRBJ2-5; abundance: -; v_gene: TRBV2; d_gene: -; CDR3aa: CASSEPQGAQYF; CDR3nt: TGTGCCAGCAGTGAACCCCAAGGAGCCCAGTACTTC
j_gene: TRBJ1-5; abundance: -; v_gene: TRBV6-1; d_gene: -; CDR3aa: CASSLDSSNQPQHF; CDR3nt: TGTGCCAGCAGCCTCGACAGCAGCAATCAGCCCCAGCATTTT
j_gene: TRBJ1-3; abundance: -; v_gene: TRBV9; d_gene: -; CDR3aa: CASSLLGGTNSGNTIYF; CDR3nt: TGTGCCAGCAGCCTTCTCGGGGGGACGAACTCTGGAAACACCATATATTTT
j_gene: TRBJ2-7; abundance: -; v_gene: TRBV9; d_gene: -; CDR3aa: CASSVEGEPPYEQYF; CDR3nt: TGTGCCAGCAGCGTAGAGGGGGAGCCCCCCTACGAGCAGTACTTC
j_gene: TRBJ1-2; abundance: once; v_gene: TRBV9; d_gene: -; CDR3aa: CASSSSKSFLYGYTF; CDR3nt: TGTGCCAGCAGCAGTTCTAAGTCGTTCCTCTATGGCTACACCTTC
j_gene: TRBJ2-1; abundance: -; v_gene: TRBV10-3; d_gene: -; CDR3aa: CAIRKTRLDGQYNEQFF; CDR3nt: TGTGCCATCAGGAAAACTCGACTAGATGGTCAATACAATGAGCAGTTCTTC